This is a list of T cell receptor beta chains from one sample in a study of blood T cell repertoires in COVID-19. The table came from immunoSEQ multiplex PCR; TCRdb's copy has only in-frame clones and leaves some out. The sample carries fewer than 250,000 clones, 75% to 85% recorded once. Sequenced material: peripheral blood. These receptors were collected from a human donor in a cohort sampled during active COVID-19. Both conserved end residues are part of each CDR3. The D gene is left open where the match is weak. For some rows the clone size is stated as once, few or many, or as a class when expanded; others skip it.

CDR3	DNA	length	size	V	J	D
CASGRPNNEQFF	TGCGCCAGCGGGCGCCCCAACAATGAGCAGTTCTTC	12	-	TRBV10-2	TRBJ2-1	-
CASSSGTGGFGTGELFF	TGTGCCAGCAGCTCCGGGACAGGGGGCTTTGGCACCGGGGAGCTGTTTTTT	17	-	TRBV5-6	TRBJ2-2	TRBD1
CASSLRRGQTTEAFF	TGTGCCAGCAGCTTAAGGAGAGGACAGACCACTGAAGCTTTCTTT	15	-	TRBV7-6	TRBJ1-1	-
CASSVLGSSRYNEQFF	TGTGCCAGCAGTGTCCTGGGCAGTAGTCGTTACAATGAGCAGTTCTTC	16	-	TRBV6-4	TRBJ2-1	-
CASRGGASRNTIYF	TGTGCCAGCAGGGGGGGGGCCTCGAGAAACACCATATATTTT	14	-	TRBV11-2	TRBJ1-3	-
CAWNQGGPQPQHF	TGTGCCTGGAACCAAGGGGGCCCCCAGCCCCAGCATTTT	13	once	TRBV30	TRBJ1-5	TRBD1
CASSYSPITEAFF	TGTGCCAGCAGTTACTCACCTATAACTGAAGCTTTCTTT	13	-	TRBV6-2/TRBV6-3	TRBJ1-1	-
CATSDRTSTDTQYF	TGTGCCACCAGTGACCGGACTAGCACAGATACGCAGTATTTT	14	-	TRBV24-1	TRBJ2-3	-
CASSRETQRSGELFF	TGCGCCAGCAGCCGGGAAACTCAGCGGAGCGGGGAGCTGTTTTTT	15	-	TRBV5-1	TRBJ2-2	-
CASSLGAGGPTVNEQFF	TGTGCCAGCAGCTTGGGGGCGGGGGGCCCTACGGTCAATGAGCAGTTCTTC	17	-	TRBV7-2	TRBJ2-1	TRBD2
CASSFGGARELFF	TGTGCCAGCAGTTTTGGCGGGGCCCGGGAGCTGTTTTTT	13	-	TRBV6-5	TRBJ2-2	-
CASSPGPEMGRNTIYF	TGTGCCAGCTCACCAGGGCCCGAAATGGGTAGAAACACCATATATTTT	16	-	TRBV18	TRBJ1-3	-
CASSEAFRVIYEQYF	TGTGCCAGCAGTGAAGCGTTTAGAGTGATCTACGAGCAGTACTTC	15	-	TRBV6-1	TRBJ2-7	-
CASSFTGATNEKLFF	TGCGCCAGCAGCTTTACAGGCGCAACTAATGAAAAACTGTTTTTT	15	-	TRBV5-1	TRBJ1-4	-
CASSQDLGEGYGYTF	TGTGCCAGCAGCCAAGATCTCGGGGAGGGCTATGGCTACACCTTC	15	-	TRBV3-1/TRBV3-2	TRBJ1-2	-
CASSHRDSHDYGYTF	TGTGCCAGCAGCCACAGGGACAGTCACGACTATGGCTACACCTTC	15	-	TRBV11-2	TRBJ1-2	TRBD1
CASSLVGVGANVLTF	TGTGCCAGCAGCTTGGTAGGGGTCGGGGCCAACGTCCTGACTTTC	15	-	TRBV5-8	TRBJ2-6	-